These 21 T cell receptor beta chains were sequenced from one sample in a study of cytomegalovirus exposure and HLA in healthy donors. Both 60 Vbeta primers and 13 Jbeta primers went into the PCR. Clones were sequenced by immunoSEQ multiplex PCR, and TCRdb holds only the in-frame ones, with some missing. The sample lists 150,000 to 200,000 clones, around 79% occurring once. Sequences were obtained from PBMCs. The receptors originated from a woman between 50 and 59 years old in good health and CMV-seronegative.

The chain combines TRBV2 with TRBJ2-2, with D hard to call. V lost 10 bases and J lost 6, with 15 bases in between. CDR3 size: 13 residues. CDR1 and CDR2 from the germline V gene are SNHLY and FYNNEI. The CDR3, as DNA: TGTGCCACCGCCCCAGATTCTCCCGGGGAGCTGTTTTTT. This encodes CATAPDSPGELFF.

The chain couples TRBV20-1 to TRBJ2-3, with a tentative D call TRBD1 (6 bases). Between the trimmed V and J ends, which lost 6 bases and 11 bases, there was a span of 15 bases. Germline CDR1 is DFQATT and CDR2 is SNEGSKA (reference sequence). The CDR3 spans 11 residues. The CDR3 loop is CSALQGPRQYF. The CDR3 DNA reads as TGCAGTGCGCTCCAGGGGCCACGGCAGTATTTT.

The chain has TRBV28 and TRBJ2-2, with 13 bases fitting TRBD2. The CDR3 consists of 17 residues. Germline loops: CDR1 MDHEN, CDR2 SYDVKM. V lost 4 bases and J lost 4; bases outside the gene matches: 6. CDR3 loop: CASSWGGLAGITGELFF. The CDR3 DNA is TGTGCCAGCAGTTGGGGGGGACTAGCGGGAATCACCGGGGAGCTGTTTTTT.

This chain joins TRBV7-9 and TRBJ2-1, with TRBD2 identical over 7 bases. Trimming at V came to 5 bases and at J to 0 bases, leaving 4 bases not matched to a gene. The CDR3 runs to 15 residues. The germline V gene encodes CDR1 SEHNR and CDR2 FQNEAQ (reference sequence). The CDR3 DNA follows: TGTGCCAGCAGCCTCCGGACTAGCTCCTACAATGAGCAGTTCTTC. Its translation: CASSLRTSSYNEQFF.

The V and J genes are TRBV11-2 and TRBJ2-3; 7 nucleotides match TRBD1. Germline values: CDR1 SGHAT, CDR2 FQNNGV. V gave up 3 bases and J gave up 2 bases; unmatched junction bases: 5. CDR3 length: 15 residues. The CDR3: CASSFNRGVTDTQYF. CDR3 DNA sequence: TGTGCCAGCAGCTTTAACAGGGGTGTCACAGATACGCAGTATTTT.

The CDR3: CASSGRDGNSNQPQHF. The CDR3 DNA sequence: TGTGCCAGCAGCGGGAGGGACGGCAATAGCAATCAGCCCCAGCATTTT. The chain employs TRBV9 and TRBJ1-5; perhaps TRBD1 as D (5 bases). The CDR3 totals 16 residues. The V gene's germline CDR1 is SGDLS and CDR2 YYNGEE. Between the trimmed V and J ends, which lost 3 bases and 0 bases, there was a span of 13 bases.

The chain carries TRBV9 and TRBJ1-1; perhaps TRBD1 as D (6 bases). The germline V gene encodes CDR1 SGDLS and CDR2 YYNGEE. There are 15 residues in the CDR3. Trimming took off 4 bases at V and 0 bases at J, with 13 bases between the two ends. CDR3 sequence (DNA): TGTGCCAGCAGCTCGGGGACATTCATGAACACTGAAGCTTTCTTT. Translation gives CASSSGTFMNTEAFF.

The chain joins TRBV15 to TRBJ2-4; 8 bases line up with TRBD2. The V gene's germline CDR1 is LNHNV and CDR2 YYDKDF (reference sequence). V was pared by 3 bases and J by 6 bases, with 7 bases of the junction left unmatched. This CDR3 is 15 amino acids long. The DNA of the CDR3 is TGTGCCACCAGCAGGTTTTTCGCGGGGGGAAACATTCAGTACTTC. This gives the protein CATSRFFAGGNIQYF. Full variable domain (remainder filled in from reference TRBV15 and TRBJ2-4): DAMVIQNPRYQVTQFGKPVTLSCSQTLNHNVMYWYQQKSSQAPKLLFHYYDKDFNNEADTPDNFQSRRPNTSFCFLDIRSPGLGDTAMYLCATSRFFAGGNIQYFGAGTRLSVL.

This clone has only one observation. The chain has TRBV12-5 and TRBJ2-5, with D unclear. Germline V CDR1 and CDR2: LGHNT, FRNRAP. V lost 3 bases, J lost 5 bases, and 4 bases lay in between. This CDR3 has 11 amino acids. CDR3: CASGLEETQYF. The DNA for the CDR3 is TGTGCTAGTGGTTTAGAGGAGACCCAGTACTTC.

J is TRBJ1-3 and V is TRBV27; 10 positions agree with TRBD1. V was clipped by 6 bases and J by 6 bases; unmatched bases: 5. From germline, CDR1 is MNHEY and CDR2 SMNVEV (reference sequence). This CDR3 contains 14 residues. CDR3 protein: CASSRQGAENTIYF. The CDR3 bases are TGTGCCAGCAGCCGACAGGGGGCAGAAAACACCATATATTTT.

This sequence joins TRBV9 and TRBJ2-1; 7 bases line up with TRBD2. J lost 2 bases, V lost 0 bases, and 5 bases had no gene match. CDR3 length equals 16 residues. CDR1 and CDR2 (germline): SGDLS, YYNGEE. The CDR3 spells CASSVAGGGAYNEQFF. In DNA, the CDR3 is TGTGCCAGCAGCGTAGCGGGAGGAGGCGCCTACAATGAGCAGTTCTTC.

The rearrangement links TRBV10-3 to TRBJ1-5; D is unclear. The CDR3 runs to 15 residues. The germline V gene has CDR1 ENHRY and CDR2 SYGVKD. V was trimmed by 3 bases and J by 0 bases, leaving 9 bases between them. This CDR3 reads CAISDSAYSNQPQHF. The CDR3 DNA reads as TGTGCCATCAGTGACAGTGCTTATAGCAATCAGCCCCAGCATTTT.

This CDR3 is CASSFAGTFNEQFF. DNA of the CDR3: TGTGCCAGCAGCTTTGCCGGGACTTTCAATGAGCAGTTCTTC. V gene TRBV7-2 combines with J gene TRBJ2-1, with D possibly matching TRBD2 (6 bases). Germline V lookup: CDR1 SGHTA, CDR2 FQGNSA. CDR3 length equals 14 residues. The V gene lost 3 bases and the J gene lost 6 bases, with 12 bases spanning the gap.

This clone was detected only a few times. The rearrangement links TRBV5-1 to TRBJ1-1; TRBD1 matches 9 bases. From germline, CDR1 is SGHRS and CDR2 YFSETQ. This CDR3 has 15 residues. The V gene end was trimmed by 4 bases and the J gene end by 5 bases; junction bases not matched to a gene: 9. Here the CDR3 DNA reads TGCGCCAGCAGCCCGTTACAGGGGGCAGGAACTGAAGCTTTCTTT. Its translation is CASSPLQGAGTEAFF. The complete variable domain, with remaining parts taken from reference TRBV5-1 and TRBJ1-1, reads KAGVTQTPRYLIKTRGQQVTLSCSPISGHRSVSWYQQTPGQGLQFLFEYFSETQRNKGNFPGRFSGRQFSNSRSEMNVSTLELGDSALYLCASSPLQGAGTEAFFGQGTRLTVV.

This chain uses TRBV4-1 with TRBJ2-3; possible D gene TRBD2, 6 bases. The CDR3 totals 18 residues. Trimming left V 1 base short and J 1 base short, with 18 bases between. Germline-derived CDR1 and CDR2 are MGHRA and YSYEKL. This chain's CDR3 is CASSQVATGGPRTDTQYF. Written as DNA, the CDR3 is TGCGCCAGCAGCCAAGTAGCCACCGGGGGACCCCGCACAGATACGCAGTATTTT.

This chain connects TRBV2 to TRBJ2-2; maybe TRBD2 (6 bases). Germline assignment: CDR1 SNHLY and CDR2 FYNNEI. This CDR3 has 15 residues. Trimming took 3 bases from V and 2 from J, leaving 10 bases between them. The CDR3 region is CASSDGGLNTGELFF. The CDR3 DNA reads as TGTGCCAGCAGTGATGGGGGACTTAACACCGGGGAGCTGTTTTTT. The full variable domain, rest sourced from reference TRBV2 and TRBJ2-2, is EPEVTQTPSHQVTQMGQEVILRCVPISNHLYFYWYRQILGQKVEFLVSFYNNEISEKSEIFDDQFSVERPDGSNFTLKIRSTKLEDSAMYFCASSDGGLNTGELFFGEGSRLTVL.

This sequence joins TRBV5-1 and TRBJ1-3; 7 positions agree with TRBD1. Germline V CDR1 and CDR2: SGHRS, YFSETQ. V shed 3 bases and J 2 bases; nucleotides not matched to a gene: 2. The CDR3 covers 14 residues. CDR3 sequence: CASSSGTAGNTIYF. In DNA, the CDR3 is TGCGCCAGCAGCTCCGGGACAGCTGGAAACACCATATATTTT.

This chain links TRBV5-6 with TRBJ1-5; 9 bases match TRBD1. J was trimmed by 7 bases and V by 0 bases; bases with no gene match: 2. The CDR3 is 14 residues long. In germline, CDR1 is SGHDT, CDR2 YYEEEE. CDR3 DNA: TGTGCCAGCAGCTTGGGAGGGACAGGGCAGCCCCAGCATTTT. Its translation: CASSLGGTGQPQHF.

J is TRBJ1-3 and V is TRBV6-5; 9 nucleotides agree with TRBD1. Germline V gene data show CDR1 as MNHEY and CDR2 as SVGAGI. CDR3 length: 15 residues. The V gene end was trimmed by 6 bases and the J gene end by 4 bases; junction bases not matched to a gene: 7. The CDR3 sequence: CASRLGQGLGNTIYF. The CDR3 nucleotides read TGTGCCAGCAGGCTCGGACAGGGGTTAGGAAACACCATATATTTT.

V usage is TRBV5-4 and J usage is TRBJ1-2; 7 bases map to TRBD1. CDR1 SGHNT and CDR2 YYREEE come from the germline V gene (reference sequence). J was trimmed by 0 bases and V by 5 bases; bases with no gene match: 4. This CDR3 region has 14 residues. The CDR3 loop reads CASRDRSPNYGYTF. The CDR3 coding sequence is TGTGCCAGCAGGGACAGGAGTCCTAACTATGGCTACACCTTC.

On this clone: Mismatch with germline at one junction end may stem from a read error. The J gene is TRBJ2-2, the V gene TRBV7-9, with D possibly TRBD2 on 5 matching bases. The V gene's germline CDR1 is SEHNR and CDR2 FQNEAQ (reference sequence). The CDR3 sequence is 16 residues long. Written as DNA, the CDR3 is TGTTCCAGCAGCCCCGGCGGGCAGCGGAACACCGGGGAGCTGTTTTTT. This encodes CSSSPGGQRNTGELFF.